A single sample is the source of the 21 T cell receptor beta chains below, sequenced in a study of blood T cell repertoires in COVID-19. Generated by immunoSEQ multiplex PCR, the TCRdb table keeps only in-frame clones and is missing some. The table shows over 250,000 clones, with roughly 89% occurring only once. Sequencing used peripheral blood. Receptors originate from a man over 45 with acute or convalescent COVID-19.

V gene TRBV18 combines with J gene TRBJ1-5, with 9 positions matching TRBD1. Trimming at V came to 5 bases and at J to 4 bases, leaving 3 bases not matched to a gene. The CDR3 extends over 14 amino acids. Germline V CDR1 and CDR2: KGHSH, LQKENI. The DNA for the CDR3 is TGTGCCAGCTCAACAGACAGGGGGAATCAGCCCCAGCATTTT. Translated: CASSTDRGNQPQHF.

The genes are TRBV11-1 and TRBJ2-7, with 7 positions matching TRBD1. Germline V gene lookup returns CDR1 SGHAT and CDR2 FQDESV (reference sequence). V gave up 5 bases and J gave up 7 bases; unmatched junction bases: 8. The CDR3 spans 13 residues. CDR3 coding DNA: TGTGCCAGCAGCCAGGGGACAGTGGCGGAGCAGTACTTC. Encoded protein: CASSQGTVAEQYF.

The chain recombines TRBV5-1 with TRBJ2-7, with a tentative D call TRBD2 (5 bases). The CDR3 covers 13 residues. Deletions cut 4 bases from V and 7 bases from J, with 15 bases between. CDR1 is SGHRS and CDR2 is YFSETQ in the germline V gene. CDR3 in DNA: TGCGCCAGCAGCCCTGAACAGAGGGCTGAGCAGTACTTC. Protein sequence: CASSPEQRAEQYF.

The chain joins TRBV5-4 to TRBJ2-7; TRBD2 aligns across 7 bases. Germline-derived CDR1 and CDR2 are SGHNT and YYREEE (reference sequence). The CDR3 spans 14 residues. V dropped 2 bases and J dropped 2; count of bases not matched to a gene: 4. In DNA, the CDR3 is TGTGCCAGCAGCTTTGGAGGACTAGCCTACGAGCAGTACTTC. It is translated as CASSFGGLAYEQYF.

This clone was counted many times. DNA of the CDR3: TGTGCCAGCAGTGAAGCGGGACTAGCGGGGTTACTCTACGAGCAGTACTTC. It encodes CASSEAGLAGLLYEQYF. The chain joins TRBV2 to TRBJ2-7; 13 bases line up with TRBD2. Germline CDR1 reads SNHLY; CDR2 reads FYNNEI. The CDR3 is 17 residues long. J lost 3 bases, V lost 0 bases, and 5 bases had no gene match.

The chain has TRBV21-1 and TRBJ2-4; the tabulated D call, TRBD2, remains unverified against the DNA. TRBV21-1 is a documented pseudogene. The length of the CDR3 is 18 residues. This chain's CDR3 is CATHRDASGDLAKNIQYF. The CDR3 DNA sequence: TGTGCCACCCACCGGGACGCTAGCGGGGACTTAGCCAAAAACATTCAGTACTTC.

The CDR3 bases are TGTGCCAGCGGCCGAGCGGGGGGGCCGGGCAATGAGCAGTTCTTC. Its protein is CASGRAGGPGNEQFF. The chain recombines TRBV7-8 with TRBJ2-1; 10 bases align to TRBD2. The trim removed 8 bases at V and 6 bases at J, leaving 10 bases unmatched. Per the germline V gene, CDR1 is SGHVS and CDR2 is FQNEAQ. This CDR3 is 15 amino acids long.

This clone was detected once. The V call is TRBV5-1, the J call TRBJ1-4; 10 nucleotides agree with TRBD1. Germline V gives CDR1 SGHRS, CDR2 YFSETQ. Trimming cost V 4 bases and J 8 bases; bases outside gene matches: 8. CDR3 length: 15 amino acids. The CDR3 DNA reads as TGCGCCAGCAGCGTCCGACAGGGGGCAGGGGAAAAACTGTTTTTT. Amino acid sequence: CASSVRQGAGEKLFF.

The chain recombines TRBV7-2 with TRBJ2-1, with TRBD1 matching 8 bases. In germline, CDR1 is SGHTA, CDR2 FQGNSA. The CDR3 covers 15 residues. The V segment lost 3 bases and the J segment 6 bases; nucleotides outside the gene matches: 7. CDR3 in DNA: TGTGCCAGCAGCTTGGGACAGGTGGGGGGCAATGAGCAGTTCTTC. Protein: CASSLGQVGGNEQFF.

The V gene is TRBV5-1, the J gene TRBJ2-2; 7 bases match TRBD1. This CDR3 has 17 amino acids. Trimming cost V 4 bases and J 0 bases; bases outside gene matches: 9. In germline, CDR1 is SGHRS, CDR2 YFSETQ. CDR3 DNA sequence: TGCGCCAGCAGCAACTATTACAGGGGTCCGAACACCGGGGAGCTGTTTTTT. Protein: CASSNYYRGPNTGELFF.

V and J are TRBV18 and TRBJ1-2; 10 bases agree with TRBD1. Looked up from germline, CDR1 is KGHSH and CDR2 is LQKENI. The CDR3 has 16 amino acids. The V gene end was trimmed by 5 bases and the J gene end by 4 bases; junction bases not matched to a gene: 10. The CDR3 sequence: CASSSPAGTGAYGYTF. In DNA, the CDR3 is TGTGCCAGCTCATCCCCCGCCGGGACAGGGGCCTATGGCTACACCTTC.

The J gene is TRBJ2-7, the V gene TRBV2; 8 bases agree with TRBD1. With 8 bases clipped from V and 0 bases from J, the junction kept 0 bases outside the gene matches. The CDR3 has 12 amino acids. CDR1 is SNHLY and CDR2 is FYNNEI in the germline V gene. Here the CDR3 DNA reads TGTGCCAGCGGGACAGGCTCCTACGAGCAGTACTTC. Protein sequence: CASGTGSYEQYF.

The chain uses TRBV4-2 and TRBJ2-2; 11 bases are shared with TRBD2. This CDR3 comprises 18 residues. Germline V lookup: CDR1 LGHNA, CDR2 YNFKEQ. J gave up 1 base and V 4 bases, and 8 bases lay outside the gene matches. The CDR3 spells CASSPRLTSGGNTGELFF. In DNA, the CDR3 is TGTGCCAGCAGCCCCCGACTAACTAGCGGGGGGAACACCGGGGAGCTGTTTTTT.

J is TRBJ1-2 and V is TRBV19, with 8 bases aligning to TRBD1. With V trimmed by 6 bases and J by 0 bases, 9 bases remained unmatched. The CDR3 is made up of 16 amino acids. CDR1 is LNHDA, CDR2 SQIVND, per germline (reference sequence). CDR3 nucleotide sequence: TGTGCCAGTAGAACCGGGACAGGTTTAGCTAACTATGGCTACACCTTC. As protein: CASRTGTGLANYGYTF. Drawing the rest from reference TRBV19 and TRBJ1-2, the complete variable domain is DGGITQSPKYLFRKEGQNVTLSCEQNLNHDAMYWYRQDPGQGLRLIYYSQIVNDFQKGDIAEGYSVSREKKESFPLTVTSAQKNPTAFYLCASRTGTGLANYGYTFGSGTRLTVV.

V usage is TRBV27 and J usage is TRBJ1-1, with 9 bases lining up with TRBD1. Germline assignment: CDR1 MNHEY and CDR2 SMNVEV (reference sequence). The CDR3 extends over 13 amino acids. The trim removed 8 bases at V and 4 bases at J, leaving 5 bases unmatched. The CDR3 coding sequence is TGTGCCAGCGGACAGGGGTTGGTCACTGAAGCTTTCTTT. This sequence encodes CASGQGLVTEAFF.

The chain employs TRBV3-1 (or the pseudogene TRBV3-2) and TRBJ2-2, with 15 positions matching TRBD2. V trimming: 4 bases; J trimming: 4 bases; junction bases outside the gene matches: 10. In germline, CDR1 is LGHDT, CDR2 YNNKEL (reference sequence). This CDR3 has 19 residues. DNA for the CDR3: TGTGCCAGCAGCCCCCAAAGGACTAGCGGGGGGGCCAGCACCGGGGAGCTGTTTTTT. It is translated as CASSPQRTSGGASTGELFF.

CDR3 sequence (DNA): TGCGCCAGCAGCCTAACCCCCAGACAGACAAATGAGCAGTTCTTC. It translates to CASSLTPRQTNEQFF. The chain carries TRBV5-1 and TRBJ2-1; D is possibly TRBD1 (5 bases). This CDR3 has 15 amino acids. Trimming pared 4 bases from V and 7 bases from J, leaving 18 bases between. Germline lookup yields CDR1 SGHRS and CDR2 YFSETQ.

The J gene is TRBJ1-6, the V gene TRBV27, with unresolved D. The CDR3 has 15 amino acids. CDR1 and CDR2 (germline): MNHEY, SMNVEV (reference sequence). Trimming stripped 6 bases from V and 9 bases from J, with 18 bases between. CDR3 residues: CASRGSGRVGSPLHF. CDR3 bases: TGTGCCAGCAGAGGTTCGGGGAGAGTTGGTTCACCCCTCCACTTT.

The gene calls are TRBV27 and TRBJ2-3, with 7 bases that match TRBD1. The trim removed 4 bases at V and 3 bases at J, leaving 7 bases unmatched. The CDR3 consists of 15 residues. Germline assignment: CDR1 MNHEY and CDR2 SMNVEV (reference sequence). CDR3 coding DNA: TGTGCCAGCAGTTCTCCTTCGACAGGGACAGATACGCAGTATTTT. The encoded protein is CASSSPSTGTDTQYF.

This clone was counted once. In nucleotides, the CDR3 is TGCGCCAGCAGCCCCCGGGACGGGAGGAAAAAGGCTAATGAAAAACTGTTTTTT. Translating it yields CASSPRDGRKKANEKLFF. The chain joins TRBV4-1 to TRBJ1-4, with D possibly TRBD1 on 5 matching bases. The germline V and J ends were trimmed by 4 bases and 3 bases, with 21 bases remaining between them. This CDR3 region has 18 residues. Germline assignment: CDR1 MGHRA and CDR2 YSYEKL.

The genes are TRBV2 and TRBJ2-3, with TRBD1 as a possible D gene (5 bases). Between the trimmed V and J ends, which lost 8 bases and 2 bases, there was a span of 14 bases. Germline CDR1 and CDR2: SNHLY and FYNNEI. This CDR3 region has 14 residues. CDR3 sequence (DNA): TGTGCCAGCGGGGCTAATCTATTCACAGATACGCAGTATTTT. Translation gives CASGANLFTDTQYF.